The source of this TCR beta chain is a study of cytomegalovirus exposure and HLA in healthy donors. PCR primers comprised 60 Vbeta and 13 Jbeta primers. Clones were sequenced by immunoSEQ multiplex PCR, and TCRdb holds only the in-frame ones, with some missing. The sample has tens of thousands of clones, about four fifths seen once. Of note for this clone: Its specificity is unknown.

Study findings and constraints: The CMV antigen specificity of a few CMV-associated chains was confirmed through in vitro analysis. Cytomegalovirus-associated TCR beta chains were listed, numbering around 150.

V dropped 1 base and J dropped 1; count of bases not matched to a gene: 7. CDR1 and CDR2 from the germline V gene are LGHNA and YSLEER. The CDR3 is made up of 18 amino acids. The sequence derives from a female donor in good health and CMV-seronegative. V usage is TRBV4-3 and J usage is TRBJ2-5, with 12 bases matching TRBD2. The source material was PBMCs. The CDR3 spells CASSQVVLAGGAQETQYF. In nucleotides, the CDR3 is TGCGCCAGCAGCCAAGTGGTCCTAGCGGGGGGGGCCCAAGAGACCCAGTACTTC.